The clone carrying this T cell receptor (beta chain) has just a few counts. What it recognizes is unknown. This entry comes from a study of T cell repertoires in cytomegalovirus infection. Across the study: Researchers turned to recently identified HLA-C-restricted CMV epitopes as well as well-studied HLA-B-restricted ones. Carrying CMV and the relevant HLA type showed in public TCR beta signatures. The study's findings and limits: In two of eight donors, the top clonotype was HLA-C-restricted CMV-specific.

TCRdb ran MiXCR on the reads and lists one entry per CDR3 protein. Of about 220,000 distinct CDR3 sequences listed, around 35% are singletons. With 2 bases removed from V and 4 bases from J, the gap between germline ends came to 12 bases. This CDR3 has 15 residues. This clonotype originated in a human donor in good health (CMV status not recorded). Some clones in this sample may be carry-over from other donors' samples. This chain connects TRBV12-3 or TRBV12-4 to TRBJ1-5; D is perhaps TRBD1 (6 bases). The sample here was CD8+ T cells from cultured PBMCs, taken from culture after CMV antigen stimulation. The CDR3 DNA reads as TGTGCCAGCAGTTTAATAGGGGGGCAGAATCAGCCCCAGCATTTT. This gives the protein CASSLIGGQNQPQHF.